The source of this T cell receptor beta chain is a study of blood T cell repertoires in COVID-19. Study summary: Italy, Spain and the United States were the sources of the convalescent and acute COVID-19 samples. T cells, B-cell-depleted T cells, or PBMCs provided the cDNA or gDNA that served as material.

This clone was detected only a few times. Per the study methods: It was from reference gene primer amplification that nucleated cell counts were estimated. Some clones are missing from TCRdb's copy, which holds only in-frame ones; the method was immunoSEQ multiplex PCR. The V and J calls and clone size were taken over from that table, and D and trimming were inferred from the DNA. The sample lists 100,000 or so clones, more than 75% occurring once. J was trimmed by 3 bases and V by 3 bases; bases with no gene match: 4. CDR3 length: 16 residues. Per the germline V gene, CDR1 is SNHLY and CDR2 is FYNNEI.

Material: peripheral blood. The clonotype originates from a human donor in a cohort sampled during active COVID-19. The chain carries TRBV2 and TRBJ2-1, with 11 positions matching TRBD2. CDR3 region: CASSEFGTSGYNEQFF. In DNA form, the CDR3 reads TGTGCCAGCAGTGAGTTCGGGACTAGCGGCTACAATGAGCAGTTCTTC.